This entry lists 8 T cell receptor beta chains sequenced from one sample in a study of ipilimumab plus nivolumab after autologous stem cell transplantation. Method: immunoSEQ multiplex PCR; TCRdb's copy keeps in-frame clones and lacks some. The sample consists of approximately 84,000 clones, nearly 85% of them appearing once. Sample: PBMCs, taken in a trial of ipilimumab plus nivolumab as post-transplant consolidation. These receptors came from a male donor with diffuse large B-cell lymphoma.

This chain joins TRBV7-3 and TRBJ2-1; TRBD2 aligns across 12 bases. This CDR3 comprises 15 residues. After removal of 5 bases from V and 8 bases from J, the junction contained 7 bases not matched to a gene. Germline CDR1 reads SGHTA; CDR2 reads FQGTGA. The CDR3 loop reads CASSPRGLAGHEQFF. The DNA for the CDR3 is TGTGCCAGCAGCCCCCGGGGACTAGCGGGTCATGAGCAGTTCTTC.

The CDR3 loop reads CAWNRAGQRYGYTF. The DNA for the CDR3 is TGTGCCTGGAATCGCGCTGGACAGCGTTATGGCTACACCTTC. The V and J genes are TRBV30 and TRBJ1-2; a possible D gene is TRBD1 (6 bases). Germline V gene data show CDR1 as GTSNPN and CDR2 as SVGIG (reference sequence). The CDR3 totals 14 residues. V was pared by 4 bases and J by 5 bases, with 17 bases between.

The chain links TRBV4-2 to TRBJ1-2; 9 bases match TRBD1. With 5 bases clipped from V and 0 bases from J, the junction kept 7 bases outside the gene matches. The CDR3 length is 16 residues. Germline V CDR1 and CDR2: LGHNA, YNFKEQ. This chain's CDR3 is CASSAGTGPTNYGYTF. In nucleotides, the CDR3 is TGTGCCAGCAGCGCCGGGACAGGGCCTACTAACTATGGCTACACCTTC.

The CDR3 protein is CASSRSLAGGPQTQYF. The CDR3 nucleotides read TGTGCCAGCAGCAGAAGTCTAGCGGGGGGGCCACAGACCCAGTACTTC. This sequence joins TRBV11-2 and TRBJ2-5; TRBD2 agrees at 12 bases. This CDR3 spans 16 amino acids. Germline-derived CDR1 and CDR2 are SGHAT and FQNNGV. V lost 5 bases and J lost 6; bases outside the gene matches: 10.

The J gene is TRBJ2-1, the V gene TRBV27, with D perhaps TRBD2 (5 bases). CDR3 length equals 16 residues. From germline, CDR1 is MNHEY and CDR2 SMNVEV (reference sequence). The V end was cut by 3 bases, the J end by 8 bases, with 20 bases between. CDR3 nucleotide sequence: TGTGCCAGCAGTTTCCCCCCGGCCGGGAATCTAGATGAGCAGTTCTTC. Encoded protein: CASSFPPAGNLDEQFF.

CDR3 protein: CASSQDREGHRYEQYF. In nucleotides, the CDR3 is TGTGCCAGCAGCCAAGATCGAGAGGGACATCGGTACGAGCAGTACTTC. The gene calls are TRBV4-2 and TRBJ2-7; possible D gene TRBD1, 6 bases. The germline V and J ends were trimmed by 0 bases and 4 bases, with 16 bases remaining between them. CDR3 size: 16 residues. Germline CDR1 is LGHNA and CDR2 is YNFKEQ.

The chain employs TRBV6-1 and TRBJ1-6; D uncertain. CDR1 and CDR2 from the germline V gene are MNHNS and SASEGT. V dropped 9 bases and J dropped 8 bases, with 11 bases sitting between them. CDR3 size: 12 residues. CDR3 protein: CASALGHSPLHF. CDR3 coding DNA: TGTGCCAGTGCTCTTGGGCATTCACCCCTCCACTTT.

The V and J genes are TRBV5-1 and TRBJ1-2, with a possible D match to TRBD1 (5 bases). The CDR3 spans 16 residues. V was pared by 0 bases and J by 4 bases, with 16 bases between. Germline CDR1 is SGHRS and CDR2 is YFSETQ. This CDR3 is CASSLGRWGTGYGYTF. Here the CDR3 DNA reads TGCGCCAGCAGCTTGGGGCGATGGGGGACTGGCTATGGCTACACCTTC.